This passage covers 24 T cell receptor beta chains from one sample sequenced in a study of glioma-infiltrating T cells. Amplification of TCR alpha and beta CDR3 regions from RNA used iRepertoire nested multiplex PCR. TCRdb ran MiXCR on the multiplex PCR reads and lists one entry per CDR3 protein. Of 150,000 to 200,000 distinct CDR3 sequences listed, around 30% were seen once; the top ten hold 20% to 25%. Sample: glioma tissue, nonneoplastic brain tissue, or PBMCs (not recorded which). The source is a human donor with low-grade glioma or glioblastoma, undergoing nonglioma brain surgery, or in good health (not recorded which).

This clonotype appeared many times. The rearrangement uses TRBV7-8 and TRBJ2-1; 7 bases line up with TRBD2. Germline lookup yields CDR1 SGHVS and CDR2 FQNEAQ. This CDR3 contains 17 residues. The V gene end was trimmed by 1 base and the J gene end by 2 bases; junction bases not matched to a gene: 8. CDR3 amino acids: CASSLGRLAAPYNEQFF. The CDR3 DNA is TGTGCCAGCAGCTTAGGTAGGCTAGCGGCCCCCTACAATGAGCAGTTCTTC.

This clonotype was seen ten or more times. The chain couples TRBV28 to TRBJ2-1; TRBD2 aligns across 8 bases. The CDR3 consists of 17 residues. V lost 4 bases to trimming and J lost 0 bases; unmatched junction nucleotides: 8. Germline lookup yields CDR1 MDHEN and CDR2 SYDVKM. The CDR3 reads CASSSPRGTSSYNEQFF. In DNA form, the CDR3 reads TGTGCCAGCAGTTCCCCCAGAGGGACTAGCTCCTACAATGAGCAGTTCTTC.

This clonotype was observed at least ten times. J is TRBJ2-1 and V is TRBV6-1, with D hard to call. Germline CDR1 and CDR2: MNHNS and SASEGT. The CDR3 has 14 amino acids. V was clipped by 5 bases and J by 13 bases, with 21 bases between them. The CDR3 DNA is TGTGCCAGCAGTCCGGTGGGCCCTAGGACGGATCAGTTCTTC. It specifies CASSPVGPRTDQFF.

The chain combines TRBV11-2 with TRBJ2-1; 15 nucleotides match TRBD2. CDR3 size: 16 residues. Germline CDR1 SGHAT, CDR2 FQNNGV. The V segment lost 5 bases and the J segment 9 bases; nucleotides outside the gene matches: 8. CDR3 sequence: CASSPGLAGGSAEQFF. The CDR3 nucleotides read TGTGCCAGCAGCCCCGGACTAGCGGGAGGGTCGGCTGAGCAGTTCTTC.

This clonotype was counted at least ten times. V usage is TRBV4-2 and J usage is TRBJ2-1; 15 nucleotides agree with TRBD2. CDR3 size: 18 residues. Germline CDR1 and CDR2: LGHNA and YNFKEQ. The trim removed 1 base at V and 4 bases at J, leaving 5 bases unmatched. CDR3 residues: CASSQAGLAGGEYNEQFF. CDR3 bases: TGTGCCAGCAGCCAAGCAGGACTAGCGGGAGGGGAGTACAATGAGCAGTTCTTC.

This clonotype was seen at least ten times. The CDR3 DNA reads as TGTGCCAGCAGCTTAGTGGCGGGAGCTGGATCAGATACGCAGTATTTT. It codes for CASSLVAGAGSDTQYF. This rearrangement joins TRBV7-2 to TRBJ2-3; 7 bases are shared with TRBD2. The V and J ends lost 1 base and 4 bases, in that order; junction bases with no gene match: 8. Germline V CDR1 and CDR2: SGHTA, FQGNSA. CDR3 length equals 16 residues. Using reference TRBV7-2 and TRBJ2-3 for the parts outside the CDR3, the full variable domain is GAGVSQSPSNKVTEKGKDVELRCDPISGHTALYWYRQSLGQGLEFLIYFQGNSAPDKSGLPSDRFSAERTGGSVSTLTIQRTQQEDSAVYLCASSLVAGAGSDTQYFGPGTRLTVL.

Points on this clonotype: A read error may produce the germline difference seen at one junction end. The CDR3: CAISASGTNPPLRF. The CDR3 DNA reads TGTGCCATCAGTGCCTCCGGGACAAATCCACCCCTCCGCTTT. This chain connects TRBV10-3 to TRBJ1-6, with D possibly matching TRBD1 (6 bases). The CDR3 has 14 amino acids. CDR1 is ENHRY, CDR2 SYGVKD, per germline.

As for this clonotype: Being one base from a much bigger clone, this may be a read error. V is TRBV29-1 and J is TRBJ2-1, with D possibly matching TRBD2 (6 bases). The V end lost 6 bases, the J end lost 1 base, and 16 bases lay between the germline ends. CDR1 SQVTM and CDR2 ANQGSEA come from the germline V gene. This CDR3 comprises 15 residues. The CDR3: CSVWGIGSSYNEQFF. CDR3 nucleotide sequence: TGCAGCGTGTGGGGTATCGGGAGTTCCTACAATGAGCAGTTCTTC.

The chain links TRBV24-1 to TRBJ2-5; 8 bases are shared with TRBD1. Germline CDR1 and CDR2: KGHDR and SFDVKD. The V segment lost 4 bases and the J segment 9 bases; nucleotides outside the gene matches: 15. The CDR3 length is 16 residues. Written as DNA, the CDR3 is TGTGCCACCAGTGACAAAGACAGGGGAACTGGGGAGGCCCAGTACTTC. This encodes CATSDKDRGTGEAQYF.

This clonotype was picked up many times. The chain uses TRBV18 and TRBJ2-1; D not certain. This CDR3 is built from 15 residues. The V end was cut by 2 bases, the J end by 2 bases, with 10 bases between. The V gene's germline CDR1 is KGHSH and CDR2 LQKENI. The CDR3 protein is CASSPERIPYNEQFF. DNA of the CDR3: TGTGCCAGCTCACCAGAACGAATACCCTACAATGAGCAGTTCTTC.

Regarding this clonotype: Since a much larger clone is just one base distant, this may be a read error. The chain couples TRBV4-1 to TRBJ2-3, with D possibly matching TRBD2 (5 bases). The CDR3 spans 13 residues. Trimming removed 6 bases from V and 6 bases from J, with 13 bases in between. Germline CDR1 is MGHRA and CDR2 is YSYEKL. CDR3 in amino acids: CASRRDAADTQYF. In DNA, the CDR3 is TGCGCCAGCAGACGGGATGCGGCGGATACGCAGTATTTT.

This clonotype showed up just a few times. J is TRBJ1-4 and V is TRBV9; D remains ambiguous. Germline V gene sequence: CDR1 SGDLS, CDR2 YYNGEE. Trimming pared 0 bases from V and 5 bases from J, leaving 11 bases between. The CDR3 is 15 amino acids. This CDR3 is CASSVGVGQNEKLFF. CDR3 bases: TGTGCCAGCAGCGTAGGGGTAGGGCAGAATGAAAAACTGTTTTTT. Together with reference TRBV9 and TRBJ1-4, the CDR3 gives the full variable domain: DSGVTQTPKHLITATGQRVTLRCSPRSGDLSVYWYQQSLDQGLQFLIQYYNGEERAKGNILERFSAQQFPDLHSELNLSSLELGDSALYFCASSVGVGQNEKLFFGSGTQLSVL.

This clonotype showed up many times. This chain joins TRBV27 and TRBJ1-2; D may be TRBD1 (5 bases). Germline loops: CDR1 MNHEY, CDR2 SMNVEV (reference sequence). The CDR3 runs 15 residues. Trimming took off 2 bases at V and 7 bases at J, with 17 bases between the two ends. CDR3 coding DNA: TGTGCCAGCAGTTTACGGGCCCAGGGTAATTCTGGCTACACCTTC. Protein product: CASSLRAQGNSGYTF.

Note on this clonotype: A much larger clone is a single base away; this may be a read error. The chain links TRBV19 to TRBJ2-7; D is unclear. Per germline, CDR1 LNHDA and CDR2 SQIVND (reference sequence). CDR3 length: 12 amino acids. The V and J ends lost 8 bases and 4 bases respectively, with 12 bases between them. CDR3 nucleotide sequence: TGTGCCAGTGCGCGTCATGGGTACGAGCAGTACTTC. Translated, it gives CASARHGYEQYF. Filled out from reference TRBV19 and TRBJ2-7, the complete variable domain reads DGGITQSPKYLFRKEGQNVTLSCEQNLNHDAMYWYRQDPGQGLRLIYYSQIVNDFQKGDIAEGYSVSREKKESFPLTVTSAQKNPTAFYLCASARHGYEQYFGPGTRLTVT.

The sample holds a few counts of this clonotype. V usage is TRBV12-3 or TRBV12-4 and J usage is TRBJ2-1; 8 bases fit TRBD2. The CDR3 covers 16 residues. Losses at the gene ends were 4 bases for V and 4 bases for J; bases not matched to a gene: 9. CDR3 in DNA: TGTGCCAGCAGTTCCTTTGCGGGAGGTTCATACAATGAGCAGTTCTTC. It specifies CASSSFAGGSYNEQFF.

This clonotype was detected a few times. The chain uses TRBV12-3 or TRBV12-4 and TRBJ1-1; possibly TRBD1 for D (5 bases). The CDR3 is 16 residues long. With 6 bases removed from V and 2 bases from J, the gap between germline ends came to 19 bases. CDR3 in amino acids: CASSTVPRGLNTEAFF. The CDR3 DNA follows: TGTGCCAGCAGCACGGTCCCGAGGGGCTTAAACACTGAAGCTTTCTTT.

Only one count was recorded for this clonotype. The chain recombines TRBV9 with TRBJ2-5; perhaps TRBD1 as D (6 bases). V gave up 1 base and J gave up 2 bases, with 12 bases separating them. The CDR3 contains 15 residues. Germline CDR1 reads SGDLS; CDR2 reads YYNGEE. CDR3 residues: CASSVFGDNQETQYF. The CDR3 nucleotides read TGTGCCAGCAGCGTATTTGGGGACAATCAAGAGACCCAGTACTTC.

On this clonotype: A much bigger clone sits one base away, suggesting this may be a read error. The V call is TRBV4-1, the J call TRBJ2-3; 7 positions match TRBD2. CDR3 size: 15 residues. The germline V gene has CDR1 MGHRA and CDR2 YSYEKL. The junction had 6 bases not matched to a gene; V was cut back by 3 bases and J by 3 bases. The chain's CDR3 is CASSQRREWTDTQYF. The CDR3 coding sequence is TGCGCCAGCAGCCAGAGGCGGGAGTGGACAGATACGCAGTATTTT.

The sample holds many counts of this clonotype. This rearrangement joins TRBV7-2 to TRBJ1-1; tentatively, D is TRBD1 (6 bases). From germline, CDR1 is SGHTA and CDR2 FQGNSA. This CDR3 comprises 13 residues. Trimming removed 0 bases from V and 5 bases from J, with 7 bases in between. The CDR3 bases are TGTGCCAGCAGCTTAGCCGGGACAACTGAAGCTTTCTTT. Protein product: CASSLAGTTEAFF.

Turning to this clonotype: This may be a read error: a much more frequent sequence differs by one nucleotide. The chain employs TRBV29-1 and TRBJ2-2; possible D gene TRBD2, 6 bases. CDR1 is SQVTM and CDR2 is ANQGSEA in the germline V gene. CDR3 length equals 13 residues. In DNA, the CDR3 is TGCAGCGTTCTGATCCGCTACGGCGGGGATCTGTTTTTT. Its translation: CSVLIRYGGDLFF.

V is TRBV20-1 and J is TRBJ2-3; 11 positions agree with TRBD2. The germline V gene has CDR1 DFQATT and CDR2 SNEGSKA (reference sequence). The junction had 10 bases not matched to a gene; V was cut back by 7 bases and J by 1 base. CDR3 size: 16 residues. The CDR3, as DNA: TGCAGTGTGGTAGATACGGGACTAGCGGGCACAGATACGCAGTATTTT. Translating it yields CSVVDTGLAGTDTQYF.

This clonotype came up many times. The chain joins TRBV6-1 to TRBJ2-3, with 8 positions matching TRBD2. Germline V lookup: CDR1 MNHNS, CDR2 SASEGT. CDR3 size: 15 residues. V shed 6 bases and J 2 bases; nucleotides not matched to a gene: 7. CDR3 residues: CASRVTSGATDTQYF. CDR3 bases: TGTGCCAGCAGAGTAACTAGCGGAGCCACAGATACGCAGTATTTT.

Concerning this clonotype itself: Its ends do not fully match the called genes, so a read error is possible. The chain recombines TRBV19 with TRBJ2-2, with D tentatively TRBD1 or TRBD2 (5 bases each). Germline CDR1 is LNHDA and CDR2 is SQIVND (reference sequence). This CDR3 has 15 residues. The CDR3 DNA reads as TGTGCCAGTAGTATTGTCAGGACAAACACCGGGGAGCCGTTTTTT. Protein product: CASSIVRTNTGEPFF.

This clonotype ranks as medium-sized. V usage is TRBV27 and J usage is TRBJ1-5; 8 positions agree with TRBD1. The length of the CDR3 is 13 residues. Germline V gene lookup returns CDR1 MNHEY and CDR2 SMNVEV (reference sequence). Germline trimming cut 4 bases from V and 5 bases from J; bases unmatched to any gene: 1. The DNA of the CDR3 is TGTGCCAGCAGTTGGACAGGGCATCAGCCCCAGCATTTT. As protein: CASSWTGHQPQHF.